A selection of T cell receptor beta chains follows, all from one sample in a study of beta chain features in type 1 diabetes. Produced via immunoSEQ multiplex PCR; TCRdb's table is partial and in-frame only. The profile shows 860,000 or so clones, roughly 17% of them singletons. Sequencing used naive CD4+ T cells from blood. All receptors come from a woman between 18 and 30 years old in good health. Each CDR3 is given with its conserved first and last residue. Each record gives: D gene, J gene, V gene, clone size, CDR3 protein, CDR3 DNA. A D gene is named only where the DNA matches it firmly. Clone size is not always given. Where it is, it says once, few, many or a class for expanded clones.

d_call: TRBD2
j_call: TRBJ2-3
v_call: TRBV28
clone_size: few
cdr3_aa: CASSFQASGSDTQYF
cdr3_nt: TGTGCCAGCAGTTTTCAGGCTAGCGGATCAGATACGCAGTATTTT

d_call: TRBD2
j_call: TRBJ2-7
v_call: TRBV5-1
clone_size: few
cdr3_aa: CASSLVGGSTYEQYF
cdr3_nt: TGCGCCAGCAGCTTGGTCGGCGGGAGTACCTACGAGCAGTACTTC

d_call: TRBD1
j_call: TRBJ2-4
v_call: TRBV19
clone_size: few
cdr3_aa: CASSKTGTGAENIQYF
cdr3_nt: TGTGCCAGTAGTAAGACCGGGACAGGAGCAGAAAACATTCAGTACTTC

d_call: TRBD1
j_call: TRBJ2-3
v_call: TRBV6-5
clone_size: -
cdr3_aa: CASRDRGFTDTQYF
cdr3_nt: TGTGCCAGCAGGGACAGGGGGTTCACAGATACGCAGTATTTT

d_call: -
j_call: TRBJ2-7
v_call: TRBV7-2
clone_size: -
cdr3_aa: CASSLAGPSGEQYF
cdr3_nt: TGTGCCAGCAGCTTAGCAGGACCCTCCGGCGAGCAGTACTTC

d_call: -
j_call: TRBJ2-2
v_call: TRBV5-4
clone_size: -
cdr3_aa: CASSLADRPNTGELFF
cdr3_nt: TGTGCCAGCAGCCTTGCAGACAGGCCGAACACCGGGGAGCTGTTTTTT

d_call: TRBD1
j_call: TRBJ1-5
v_call: TRBV19
clone_size: few
cdr3_aa: CASNMGTGSNQPQHF
cdr3_nt: TGTGCCAGTAATATGGGGACAGGTTCCAATCAGCCCCAGCATTTT

d_call: TRBD2
j_call: TRBJ2-4
v_call: TRBV11-2
clone_size: -
cdr3_aa: CASSLAGLAEYF
cdr3_nt: TGTGCCAGCAGCTTAGCTGGACTAGCGGAGTACTTC

d_call: -
j_call: TRBJ1-2
v_call: TRBV7-2
clone_size: few
cdr3_aa: CASSSRGLGIYGYTF
cdr3_nt: TGTGCCAGCAGCTCCCGTGGACTGGGGATCTATGGCTACACCTTC

d_call: TRBD2
j_call: TRBJ2-1
v_call: TRBV11-1
clone_size: -
cdr3_aa: CASSLGGSGGYNEQFF
cdr3_nt: TGTGCCAGCAGCTTAGGAGGTAGCGGGGGGTACAATGAGCAGTTCTTC

d_call: -
j_call: TRBJ2-3
v_call: TRBV6-6
clone_size: few
cdr3_aa: CASRGSTDTQYF
cdr3_nt: TGTGCCAGCAGGGGGAGCACAGATACGCAGTATTTT

d_call: -
j_call: TRBJ1-1
v_call: TRBV6-6
clone_size: -
cdr3_aa: CASSYRGNTEAFF
cdr3_nt: TGTGCCAGCAGTTACAGGGGGAACACTGAAGCTTTCTTT

d_call: TRBD2
j_call: TRBJ2-7
v_call: TRBV2
clone_size: -
cdr3_aa: CASNRAGFDDEQYF
cdr3_nt: TGTGCCAGCAACCGAGCGGGATTTGACGACGAGCAGTACTTC

d_call: TRBD2
j_call: TRBJ2-5
v_call: TRBV7-9
clone_size: few
cdr3_aa: CASSLAASGREEETQYF
cdr3_nt: TGTGCCAGCAGCTTAGCGGCTAGCGGGAGGGAGGAAGAGACCCAGTACTTC

d_call: -
j_call: TRBJ2-3
v_call: TRBV11-3
clone_size: -
cdr3_aa: CASSPGSALSDTQYF
cdr3_nt: TGTGCCAGCAGCCCCGGCAGCGCCTTGTCAGATACGCAGTATTTT